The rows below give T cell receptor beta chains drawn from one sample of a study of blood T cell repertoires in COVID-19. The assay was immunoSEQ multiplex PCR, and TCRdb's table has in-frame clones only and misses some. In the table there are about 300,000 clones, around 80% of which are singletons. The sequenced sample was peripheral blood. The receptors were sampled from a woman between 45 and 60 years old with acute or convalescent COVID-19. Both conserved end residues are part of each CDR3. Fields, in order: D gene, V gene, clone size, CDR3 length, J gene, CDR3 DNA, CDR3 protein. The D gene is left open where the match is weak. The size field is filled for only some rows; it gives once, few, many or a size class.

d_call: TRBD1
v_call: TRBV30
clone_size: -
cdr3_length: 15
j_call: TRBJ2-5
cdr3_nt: TGTGCCTGGAGTGCCGGGACAGGGGGGCAAGAGACCCAGTACTTC
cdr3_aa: CAWSAGTGGQETQYF

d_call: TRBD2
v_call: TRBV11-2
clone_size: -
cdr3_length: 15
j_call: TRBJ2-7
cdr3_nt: TGTGCCAGCAGCTTAGTTGAACGGGAGGTTTACGAGCAGTACTTC
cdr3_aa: CASSLVEREVYEQYF

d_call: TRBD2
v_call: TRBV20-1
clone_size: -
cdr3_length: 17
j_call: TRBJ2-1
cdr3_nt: TGCAGTGCTGGTGGGGGAGGTAGCGGGAGGGCCTGGAATGAGCAGTTCTTC
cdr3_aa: CSAGGGGSGRAWNEQFF

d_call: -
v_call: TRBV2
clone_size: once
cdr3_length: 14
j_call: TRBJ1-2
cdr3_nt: TGTGCCAGCAGTGAAATTTCACAGGGCTATGGCTACACCTTC
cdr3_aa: CASSEISQGYGYTF

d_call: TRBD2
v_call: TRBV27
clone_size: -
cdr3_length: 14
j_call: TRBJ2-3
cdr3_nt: TGTGCCAGCAGTTTGGGGGTAGCGGGGGGTACGCAGTATTTT
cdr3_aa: CASSLGVAGGTQYF

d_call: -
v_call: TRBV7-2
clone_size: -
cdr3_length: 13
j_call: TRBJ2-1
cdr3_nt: TGTGCCAGCAGCTTAAACCACGAGAGGAGGCAGTTCTTC
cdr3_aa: CASSLNHERRQFF

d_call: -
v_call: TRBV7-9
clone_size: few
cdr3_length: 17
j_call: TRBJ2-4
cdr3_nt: TGTGCCAGCAGCCCGGTCAACGCGGCTCTAGCCAAAAACATTCAGTACTTC
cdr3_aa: CASSPVNAALAKNIQYF

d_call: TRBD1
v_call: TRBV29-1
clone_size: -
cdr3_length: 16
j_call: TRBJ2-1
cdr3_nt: TGCAGCGTTGGGGTTTCGGGACAGGGTAAAGACAATGAGCAGTTCTTC
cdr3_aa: CSVGVSGQGKDNEQFF

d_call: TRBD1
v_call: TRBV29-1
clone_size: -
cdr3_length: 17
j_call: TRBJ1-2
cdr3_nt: TGCAGCGTTGAGCCCATGGTAGTGACAGGGGGTAACTATGGCTACACCTTC
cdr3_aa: CSVEPMVVTGGNYGYTF

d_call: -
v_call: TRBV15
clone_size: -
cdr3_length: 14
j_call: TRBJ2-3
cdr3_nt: TGTGCCACCCGACTAACCAAGGGCAGAGATACGCAGTATTTT
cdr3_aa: CATRLTKGRDTQYF

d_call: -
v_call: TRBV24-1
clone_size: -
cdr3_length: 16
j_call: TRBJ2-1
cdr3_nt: TGTGCCACCAGTGATGCTTCAGGGCGTTCGTACAATGAGCAGTTCTTC
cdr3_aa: CATSDASGRSYNEQFF

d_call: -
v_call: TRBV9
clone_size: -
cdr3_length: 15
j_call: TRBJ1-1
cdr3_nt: TGTGCCAGCAGCCTAACGGGGGGCTTCGACACTGAAGCTTTCTTT
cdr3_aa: CASSLTGGFDTEAFF

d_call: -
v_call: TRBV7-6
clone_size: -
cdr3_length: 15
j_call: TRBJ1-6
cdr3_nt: TGTGCCAGCAGCTTATCGTTAGGGGTTGGTTCACCCCTCCACTTT
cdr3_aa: CASSLSLGVGSPLHF

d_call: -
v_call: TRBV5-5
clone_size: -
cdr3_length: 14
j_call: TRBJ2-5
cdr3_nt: TGTGCCAGCAGCGCGACGACGGGACAAGAGACCCAGTACTTC
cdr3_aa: CASSATTGQETQYF

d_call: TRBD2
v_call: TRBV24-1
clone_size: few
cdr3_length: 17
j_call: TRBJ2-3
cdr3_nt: TGTGCCACCAGTGATTTTGGGGGTAGCGGGGACACAGATACGCAGTATTTT
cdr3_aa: CATSDFGGSGDTDTQYF

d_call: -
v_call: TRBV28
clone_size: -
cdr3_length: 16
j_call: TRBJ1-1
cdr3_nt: TGTGCCAGCAGTTTATTAGGGGCTAGGTACAACACTGAAGCTTTCTTT
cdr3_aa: CASSLLGARYNTEAFF

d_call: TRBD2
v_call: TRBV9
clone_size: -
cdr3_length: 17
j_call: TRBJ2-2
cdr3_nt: TGTGCCAGCAGCGTAGCTGGAGCGGGGGAGAACACCGGGGAGCTGTTTTTT
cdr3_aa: CASSVAGAGENTGELFF

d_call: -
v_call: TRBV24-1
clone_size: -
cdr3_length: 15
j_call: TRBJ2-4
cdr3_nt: TGTGCCACCAGTGATTCGGAGGGGGGGAAAGACATTCAGTACTTC
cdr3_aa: CATSDSEGGKDIQYF

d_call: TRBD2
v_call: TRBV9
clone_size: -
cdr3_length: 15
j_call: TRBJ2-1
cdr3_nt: TGTGCCAGCACCGGGACTAGCGGGGCCGAGGGGGAGCAGTTCTTC
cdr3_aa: CASTGTSGAEGEQFF

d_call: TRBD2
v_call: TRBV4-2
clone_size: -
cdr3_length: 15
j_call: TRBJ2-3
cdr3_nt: TGTGCCAGCAGCCAGGCTAGCGGGATGAGAGATACGCAGTATTTT
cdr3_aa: CASSQASGMRDTQYF

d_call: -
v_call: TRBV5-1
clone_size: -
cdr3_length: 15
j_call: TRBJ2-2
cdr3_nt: TGCGCCAGCAGCTTGGATTTCAGGGACACCGGGGAGCTGTTTTTT
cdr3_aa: CASSLDFRDTGELFF

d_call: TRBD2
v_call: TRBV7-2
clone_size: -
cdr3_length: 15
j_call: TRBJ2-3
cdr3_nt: TGTGCCAGCAGCTTGGGTAGCGGGAGCGTAGATACGCAGTATTTT
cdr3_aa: CASSLGSGSVDTQYF

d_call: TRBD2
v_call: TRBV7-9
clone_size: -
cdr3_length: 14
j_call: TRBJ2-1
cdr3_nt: TGTGCCAGCAGCTTACAGCGGGGGAACAATGAGCAGTTCTTC
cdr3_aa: CASSLQRGNNEQFF

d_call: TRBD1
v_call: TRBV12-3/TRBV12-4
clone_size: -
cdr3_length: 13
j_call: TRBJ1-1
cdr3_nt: TGTGCCAGCAGCCGGGGACAGGGAACTGAAGCTTTCTTT
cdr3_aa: CASSRGQGTEAFF

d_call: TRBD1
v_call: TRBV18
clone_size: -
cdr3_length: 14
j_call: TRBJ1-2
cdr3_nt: TGTGCCAGCTCACCTTCTACACAGGGGACGGGCTACACCTTC
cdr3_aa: CASSPSTQGTGYTF

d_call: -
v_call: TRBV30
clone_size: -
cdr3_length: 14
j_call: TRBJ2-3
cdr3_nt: TGTGCCTGGAAACTTCAACAGGATGCAGATACGCAGTATTTT
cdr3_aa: CAWKLQQDADTQYF

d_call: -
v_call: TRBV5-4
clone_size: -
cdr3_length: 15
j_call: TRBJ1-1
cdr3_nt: TGTGCCAGCAGCTTGTGGCGGGGAGGGGACACTGAAGCTTTCTTT
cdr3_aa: CASSLWRGGDTEAFF

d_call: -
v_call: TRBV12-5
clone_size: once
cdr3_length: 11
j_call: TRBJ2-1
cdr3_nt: TGTGCTAGTGGTCCCCTCAATGAGCAGTTCTTC
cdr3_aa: CASGPLNEQFF

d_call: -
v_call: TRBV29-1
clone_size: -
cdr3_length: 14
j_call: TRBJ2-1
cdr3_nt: TGCAGCGTCCTGACACTCATCTCCTACAATGAGCAGTTCTTC
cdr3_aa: CSVLTLISYNEQFF

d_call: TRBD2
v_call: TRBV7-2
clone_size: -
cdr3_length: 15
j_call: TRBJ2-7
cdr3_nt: TGTGCCAGCAGCTTAGGGGTTGGCGGGAGATGGGGGCAGTACTTC
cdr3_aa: CASSLGVGGRWGQYF

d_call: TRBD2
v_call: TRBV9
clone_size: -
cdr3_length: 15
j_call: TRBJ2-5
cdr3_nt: TGTGCCAGCAGCGTTGGGGCGGGGGGAGCTGAGACCCAGTACTTC
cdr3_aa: CASSVGAGGAETQYF

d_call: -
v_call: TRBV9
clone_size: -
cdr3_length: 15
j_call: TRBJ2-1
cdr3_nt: TGTGCCAGCAGCGTAGAAAGCGTCCCCTACAATGAGCAGTTCTTC
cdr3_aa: CASSVESVPYNEQFF